A single TCR beta chain is shown here with its context. The sample is drawn from a study of blood T cell repertoires in COVID-19. Study-wide background: The United States, Italy and Spain were the sources of the acute and convalescent COVID-19 samples. PBMCs, B-cell-depleted T cells, or T cells provided the cDNA or gDNA that made up the material.

Study processing details: Cell counts per sample came from amplifying reference gene primers. Assay: immunoSEQ multiplex PCR; the TCRdb copy retains only in-frame clones and omits some. The DNA was the basis for D and trimming; V, J and clone size are from that table. The sample contains approximately 20,000 clones, roughly 85% of which appear only once. The sample comprised peripheral blood. The TCR sequence derives from an elderly man with acute or convalescent COVID-19.

The chain's CDR3 is CASTISGAGNTIYF. CDR3 in DNA: TGTGCCAGCACTATATCAGGGGCTGGAAACACCATATATTTT. V gene TRBV7-2 combines with J gene TRBJ1-3; maybe TRBD1 (6 bases). Trimming removed 7 bases from V and 2 bases from J, with 12 bases in between. This CDR3 region has 14 residues. Germline V gene lookup returns CDR1 SGHTA and CDR2 FQGNSA.